This paragraph covers one T cell receptor (beta chain) sequence. The length of the CDR3 is 15 residues. J lost 6 bases, V lost 2 bases, and 4 bases had no gene match. Germline V gene lookup returns CDR1 SGHKS and CDR2 YYEKEE (reference sequence). Original handling: Reference gene primers were amplified, and this amplification served to estimate nucleated cell counts. Profiling relied on immunoSEQ multiplex PCR, and the TCRdb table lists in-frame clones only, not all of them. The V and J calls and the clone size are those of that table, but D and trimming were determined from the DNA. Of approximately 120,000 clones listed, approximately 74% are singletons. This specimen belongs to a study of blood T cell repertoires in COVID-19. The Seattle patients joined while their infection was active and were tracked longitudinally afterward.

This chain links TRBV5-5 with TRBJ2-2; TRBD2 aligns across 10 bases. Sequencing was done on a sample of peripheral blood. This receptor was obtained from a man older than 75 with COVID-19, enrolled during active disease. In DNA form, the CDR3 reads TGTGCCAGCAGCTTTGGGCTAGCGGGAGCCGGGGAGCTGTTTTTT. It translates to CASSFGLAGAGELFF.